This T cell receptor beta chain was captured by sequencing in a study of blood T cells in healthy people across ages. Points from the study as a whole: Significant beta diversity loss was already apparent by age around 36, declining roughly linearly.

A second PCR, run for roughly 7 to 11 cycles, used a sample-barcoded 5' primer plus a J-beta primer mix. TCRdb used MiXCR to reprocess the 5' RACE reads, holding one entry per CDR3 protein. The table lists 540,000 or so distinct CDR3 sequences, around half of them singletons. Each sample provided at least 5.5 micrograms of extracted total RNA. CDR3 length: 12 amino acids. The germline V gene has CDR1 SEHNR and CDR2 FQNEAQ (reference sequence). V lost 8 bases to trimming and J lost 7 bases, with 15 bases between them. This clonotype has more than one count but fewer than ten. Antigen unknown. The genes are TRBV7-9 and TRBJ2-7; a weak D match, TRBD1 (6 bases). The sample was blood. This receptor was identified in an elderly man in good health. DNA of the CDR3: TGTGCCAGCTCGGACAGACCGAATGAGCAGTACTTC. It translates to CASSDRPNEQYF.